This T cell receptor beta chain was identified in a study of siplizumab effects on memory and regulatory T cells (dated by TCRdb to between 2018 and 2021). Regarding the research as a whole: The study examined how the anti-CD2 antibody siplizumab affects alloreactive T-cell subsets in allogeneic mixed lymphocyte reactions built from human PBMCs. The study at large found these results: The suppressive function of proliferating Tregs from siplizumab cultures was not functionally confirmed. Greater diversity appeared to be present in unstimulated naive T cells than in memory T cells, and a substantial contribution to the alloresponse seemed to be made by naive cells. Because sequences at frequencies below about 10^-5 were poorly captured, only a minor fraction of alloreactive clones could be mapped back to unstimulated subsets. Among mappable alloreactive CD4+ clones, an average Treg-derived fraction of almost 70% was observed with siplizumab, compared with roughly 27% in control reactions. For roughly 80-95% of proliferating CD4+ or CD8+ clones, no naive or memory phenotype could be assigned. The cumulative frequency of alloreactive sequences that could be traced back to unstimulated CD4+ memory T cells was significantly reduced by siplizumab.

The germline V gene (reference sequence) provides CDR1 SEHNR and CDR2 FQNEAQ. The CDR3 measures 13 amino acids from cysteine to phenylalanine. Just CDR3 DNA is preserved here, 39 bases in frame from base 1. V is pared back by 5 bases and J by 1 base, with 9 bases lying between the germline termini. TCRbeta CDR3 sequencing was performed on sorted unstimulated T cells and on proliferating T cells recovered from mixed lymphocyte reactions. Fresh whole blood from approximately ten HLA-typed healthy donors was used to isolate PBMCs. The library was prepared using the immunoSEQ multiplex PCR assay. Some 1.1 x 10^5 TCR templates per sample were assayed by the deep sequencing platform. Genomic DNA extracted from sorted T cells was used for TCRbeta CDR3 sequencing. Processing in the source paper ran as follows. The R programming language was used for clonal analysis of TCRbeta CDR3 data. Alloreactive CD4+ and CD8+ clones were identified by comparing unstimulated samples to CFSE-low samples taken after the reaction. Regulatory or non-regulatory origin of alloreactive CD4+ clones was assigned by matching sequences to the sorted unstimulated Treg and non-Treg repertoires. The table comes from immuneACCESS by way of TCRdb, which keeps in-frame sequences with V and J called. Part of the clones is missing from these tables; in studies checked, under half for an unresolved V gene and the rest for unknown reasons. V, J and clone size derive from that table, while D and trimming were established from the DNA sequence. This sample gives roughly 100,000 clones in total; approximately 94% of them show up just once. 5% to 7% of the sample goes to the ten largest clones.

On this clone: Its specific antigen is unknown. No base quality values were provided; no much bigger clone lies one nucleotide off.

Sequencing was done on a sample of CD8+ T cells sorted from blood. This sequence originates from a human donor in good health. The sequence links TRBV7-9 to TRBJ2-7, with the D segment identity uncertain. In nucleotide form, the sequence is TGTGCCAGCAGCCCGGCCATTTCCTACGAGCAGTACTTC. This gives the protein CASSPAISYEQYF. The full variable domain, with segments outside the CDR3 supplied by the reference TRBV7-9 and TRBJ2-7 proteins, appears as DTGVSQNPRHKITKRGQNVTFRCDPISEHNRLYWYRQTLGQGPEFLTYFQNEAQLEKSRLLSDRFSAERPKGSFSTLEIQRTEQGDSAMYLCASSPAISYEQYFGPGTRLTVT.